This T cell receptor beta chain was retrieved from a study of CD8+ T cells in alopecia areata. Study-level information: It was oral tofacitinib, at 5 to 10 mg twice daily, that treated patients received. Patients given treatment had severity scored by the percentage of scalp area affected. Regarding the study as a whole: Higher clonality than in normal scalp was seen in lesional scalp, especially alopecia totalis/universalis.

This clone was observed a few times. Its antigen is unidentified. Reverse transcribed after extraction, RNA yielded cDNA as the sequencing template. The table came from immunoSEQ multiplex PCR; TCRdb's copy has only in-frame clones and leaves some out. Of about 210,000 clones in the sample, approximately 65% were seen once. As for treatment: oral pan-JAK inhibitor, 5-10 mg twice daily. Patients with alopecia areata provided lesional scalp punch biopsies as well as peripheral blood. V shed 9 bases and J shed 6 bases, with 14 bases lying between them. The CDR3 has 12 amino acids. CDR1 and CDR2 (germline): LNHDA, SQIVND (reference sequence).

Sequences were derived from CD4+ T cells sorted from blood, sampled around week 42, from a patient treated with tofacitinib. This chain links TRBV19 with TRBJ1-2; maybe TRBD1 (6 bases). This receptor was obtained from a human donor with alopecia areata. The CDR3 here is CASRRGLDGYTF. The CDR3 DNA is TGTGCCAGCCGACGGGGGCTGGATGGCTACACCTTC.